This T cell receptor beta chain derives from a study of PD-L1 blockade in urothelial cancer (dated by TCRdb to between 2016 and 2019). Regarding the study in general: Therapy was started at some point between 2013 and 2015 for all patients, and atezolizumab 1,200 mg was administered intravenously every 3 weeks. About 90% of the roughly 29 patients were identified as males with urothelial cancer of bladder origin, and a prior smoking history was reported by 18 of 29 patients. An ECOG performance status of 0 or 1 was recorded for the patients, and 0 to 3 prior chemotherapy regimens had been received by the patients. Blood samples were analyzed at two time points: 3 weeks after treatment start (second dose) and 6 weeks after treatment start. A median of roughly 140,000 T cells and roughly 80,000 unique TCRs was obtained from blood samples, and a median clonality of approximately 0.08 was observed. An exploratory multi-omic analysis was conducted of the somatic, immune and clinical correlates of response to PD-L1 blockade with atezolizumab in urothelial cancer. Pretreatment tumor samples, along with matched peripheral blood serially collected before and after atezolizumab treatment, were subjected to TCR sequencing. Durable clinical benefit was defined as progression-free survival longer than 6 months, and TCR features were also tested against progression-free and overall survival. In the same patients, pretreatment tumors underwent whole exome sequencing and RNA sequencing in addition to TCR sequencing. Durable clinical benefit was achieved by nine patients but not by the remaining 20. Around 29 patients had pretreatment blood TCR-seq, 24 had at least one posttreatment blood collection, and 24 had tumor TCR-seq.

Synthetic TCR analog templates were spiked into each PCR so that absolute template abundance could be estimated from read counts. Using the immunoSEQ assay, TCRbeta CDR3 regions were amplified from genomic DNA with bias-controlled V and J gene primers. Sequencing of rearranged TCRbeta segments was done at approximately 20X coverage. The published analysis was carried out like this. Clustering was used to correct sequencing errors, and CDR3s were annotated against IMGT to assign V, D and J genes. Out-of-frame and stop-codon sequences were excluded, and only productive TCRbeta rearrangements were used in downstream analyses. Clonality was computed as one minus Shannon entropy normalized by the log of the number of unique productive sequences. Fisher's exact test with Benjamini-Hochberg correction, using a cutoff of adjusted p below 0.01, was how clones that differed between time points or between blood and tumor were identified. The source is immuneACCESS, and TCRdb retained only in-frame sequences with V and J called. Part of the clones is not carried over; for the studies checked, unresolved V genes explain less than half of this, and the remainder is unexplained. The V and J calls and clone size come from that table; D and trimming were worked out from the DNA. The sample yields about 130,000 clones; roughly 83% were counted once. The ten most abundant clones make up roughly 2.4% of the sample.

The full study reports these points: Because the sample size was small (n ≈ 27) and many of the analyses were exploratory, the results are meant to be hypothesis-generating. At 3 weeks after the start of treatment, tumor-associated TCR clones in peripheral blood had expanded more in patients with durable benefit (n ≈ 22, p = 0.022). A pretreatment peripheral blood TCR clonality below the median was linked to improved progression-free and overall survival.

This clone came up a few times. What this receptor recognizes is not known. Per-base qualities were not stored, and no clone one base away is much larger. What the time point label conveys for this sample: peripheral blood 6 weeks after treatment start. The cohort comprised 30 or so patients with locally advanced or metastatic urothelial carcinoma treated at Memorial Sloan Kettering on a trial protocol. Peripheral blood mononuclear cells were collected pretreatment and during treatment, with between 1 and 8 total time points per patient. The Qiagen DNeasy Blood extraction kit was used to purify genomic DNA from total PBMCs and tumor samples. PBMCs were collected pretreatment and during treatment and were isolated and stored as previously described. There are 14 amino acids in the CDR3, from cysteine to phenylalanine inclusive. Just CDR3 DNA is preserved here, 42 bases in frame from base 1. Deletion took 3 bases off V and 9 bases off J, with a span of 15 bases between the germline ends. From the germline V gene (reference sequence), CDR1 is LNHDA and CDR2 is SQIVND.

This clonotype was sampled from a man over 45 with urothelial cancer. The rearrangement joined TRBV19 to TRBJ1-3; TRBD1 is possibly the D segment (6 matching bases). This specimen consisted of PBMCs, obtained around atezolizumab (anti-PD-L1) treatment. The DNA reads TGTGCCAGTAGTATGGGACACTCTACTGCCACCATATATTTT. Its protein reads: CASSMGHSTATIYF.